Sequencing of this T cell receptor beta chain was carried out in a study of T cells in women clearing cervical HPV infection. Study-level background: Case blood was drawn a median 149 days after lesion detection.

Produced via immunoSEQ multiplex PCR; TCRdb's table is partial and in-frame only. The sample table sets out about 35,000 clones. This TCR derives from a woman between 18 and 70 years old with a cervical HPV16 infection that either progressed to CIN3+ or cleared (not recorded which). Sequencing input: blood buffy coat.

The CDR3 loop reads CASSSRQGNSYEQYF. CDR3 bases read: TGTGCCAGCAGCTCTAGACAGGGAAATTCCTACGAG. The V and J genes are TRBV7-8 and TRBJ2-7; 7 nucleotides agree with TRBD1. Coverage ceases 3 residues before the CDR3 finishes, and the germline J gene fills in the end. The CDR3 is made up of 15 amino acids. The germline CDR1 and CDR2 sequences are SGHVS and FQNEAQ. The junction had 7 bases not matched to a gene; V was cut back by 4 bases and J by 1 base.